This T cell receptor (beta chain) came from a study of blood T cell repertoires in COVID-19. Overall study context: T cells, B-cell-depleted T cells, or PBMCs provided the cDNA or gDNA that served as material.

The germline CDR1 and CDR2 sequences are SGHTA and FQGNSA. The CDR3 spans 13 residues. V gave up 11 bases and J gave up 2 bases, with 15 bases separating them. Original handling: Amplification from reference gene primers served as the basis for estimated nucleated cell counts. Profiling relied on immunoSEQ multiplex PCR, and the TCRdb table lists in-frame clones only, not all of them. Clone size and V and J calls were adopted from that table, with D and trimming inferred from the DNA. Altogether about 140,000 clones are present, roughly 80% being singletons, with the ten largest covering 9.5% to 12%.

The sequence derives from a man in his 60s who had recovered from COVID-19. Sequenced material: peripheral blood. The V call is TRBV7-2, the J call TRBJ1-1, with D possibly being TRBD1 (5 bases). Written as DNA, the CDR3 is TGTGCCTCCGGGGCCGGGAGAAACACTGAAGCTTTCTTT. Encoded protein: CASGAGRNTEAFF.